This T cell receptor beta chain was captured in a study of T cell changes during pregnancy in multiple sclerosis (dated by TCRdb to about 2019). Broadly, across the study: The study looked at changes in the T cell repertoire across pregnancy in women with multiple sclerosis.

Worth noting for this clone: It has no known antigen specificity. The input lacks base qualities; no much larger clone sits a single base away.

Libraries were built with the immunoSEQ multiplex PCR assay. TCRdb stores this immuneACCESS table with in-frame sequences only. Part of the clones is absent; in the studies checked, under half of the shortfall reflects unresolved V genes, and no reason is known for the rest. Counted in this sample were some 39,000 clones; roughly 84% of them appeared once. The top ten clonotypes cover roughly 4% of the sample. There are 13 amino acids in the CDR3, from cysteine to phenylalanine inclusive. The DNA shown is the 39-base CDR3, in frame from base 1. From the germline V gene (reference sequence), CDR1 is SGHNT and CDR2 is YYREEE. The germline V end is reduced by 5 bases and the J end by 8 bases; junction bases left unmatched: 5.

Material: CD8+ T cells from peripheral blood mononuclear cells, obtained in the first trimester of pregnancy. This TCR derives from a female donor with multiple sclerosis, enrolled in a pregnancy study. This chain joins TRBV5-4 to TRBJ2-2, and 8 junctional nucleotides match TRBD2. CDR3 region: CASRAGGTGELFF. The nucleotide sequence is TGTGCCAGCAGGGCGGGGGGTACGGGGGAGCTGTTTTTT.